A selection of T cell receptor beta chains follows, all from one sample in a study of T cells in Graves' hyperthyroidism and ophthalmopathy. TCRdb re-derived calls from the multiplex PCR reads in MiXCR, one entry per CDR3 protein. The profile covers roughly 700,000 distinct CDR3 sequences, with less than 15% appearing a single time and 10% taken by the ten largest. Sequencing used blood. These receptors all stem from a woman aged 18-29 years with Graves' hyperthyroidism. CDR3s include the opening cysteine and the closing phenylalanine or tryptophan. Fields, in order: CDR3 protein, V gene.

CDR3 protein: CASSRDFSTGELFF; V gene: TRBV28
CDR3 protein: CSARVPGSSYEQYF; V gene: TRBV20-1
CDR3 protein: CASSPGTPEEAFF; V gene: TRBV7-9
CDR3 protein: CASSVDSRAGNYGYTF; V gene: TRBV9
CDR3 protein: CASSTGQDRGVQYF; V gene: TRBV13
CDR3 protein: CAINPGPNTGELFF; V gene: TRBV10-3
CDR3 protein: CASSSIADQWDTQYF; V gene: TRBV13
CDR3 protein: CASRWTGGGDTQYF; V gene: TRBV12-3/TRBV12-4
CDR3 protein: CASSFGTGVGAFF; V gene: TRBV11-2
CDR3 protein: CATSDPSTGGGREQFF; V gene: TRBV24-1
CDR3 protein: CSVERRANTGELFF; V gene: TRBV29-1
CDR3 protein: CASSQGAGGIEQYF; V gene: TRBV4-2
CDR3 protein: CASSFGGAGLGETQYF; V gene: TRBV11-2
CDR3 protein: CASKGGPGLAGWTDTQYF; V gene: TRBV28
CDR3 protein: CASSLVSLAGTGELFF; V gene: TRBV11-2
CDR3 protein: CASSQDGRGNTYEQYF; V gene: TRBV14
CDR3 protein: CASSPPGPEKLFF; V gene: TRBV18
CDR3 protein: CAISLQVNTEAFF; V gene: TRBV10-3
CDR3 protein: CASSDGRSGGYEQYF; V gene: TRBV6-1
CDR3 protein: CASTLGGWNTEAFF; V gene: TRBV12-3/TRBV12-4
CDR3 protein: CASSLLRGRYEQYF; V gene: TRBV7-2
CDR3 protein: CASSPTVAKNIQYF; V gene: TRBV7-8
CDR3 protein: CASSRAPAGQAKNIQYF; V gene: TRBV12-3/TRBV12-4
CDR3 protein: CASSMDLNIISSTEAFF; V gene: TRBV19
CDR3 protein: CASSDPGKQFF; V gene: TRBV6-2/TRBV6-3
CDR3 protein: CASSLAVAWGVYEQYF; V gene: TRBV12-3/TRBV12-4
CDR3 protein: CASSLTGGRTYEQYF; V gene: TRBV6-1
CDR3 protein: CASATDGVSYNEQFF; V gene: TRBV27
CDR3 protein: CASSRSDAYEQYF; V gene: TRBV5-1
CDR3 protein: CASSQVQGAYGYTF; V gene: TRBV4-1
CDR3 protein: CAISEDQGPGELFF; V gene: TRBV10-3
CDR3 protein: CSARESGPGQPQHF; V gene: TRBV20-1
CDR3 protein: CSVKTEGEAFF; V gene: TRBV29-1
CDR3 protein: CASSIGRDLETQYF; V gene: TRBV13
CDR3 protein: CASSEDLAGADTQYF; V gene: TRBV2
CDR3 protein: CASSWGSADTQYF; V gene: TRBV7-9
CDR3 protein: CASSVGLVRDTQYF; V gene: TRBV27
CDR3 protein: CASSSRTSGVIGADTQYF; V gene: TRBV27
CDR3 protein: CSAISGPSTDTQYF; V gene: TRBV20-1
CDR3 protein: CASSAPIQGSNVLTF; V gene: TRBV7-2
CDR3 protein: CSASEYWTPTTDTQYF; V gene: TRBV20-1
CDR3 protein: CSASQRGATNEKLFF; V gene: TRBV20-1
CDR3 protein: CAGSWEGSYEQYF; V gene: TRBV7-6
CDR3 protein: CASSVDSHTGELFF; V gene: TRBV9
CDR3 protein: CASSHLPGTGNYGYTF; V gene: TRBV12-3/TRBV12-4
CDR3 protein: CSARRGFYEQYF; V gene: TRBV20-1
CDR3 protein: CAITASGRALNNEQFF; V gene: TRBV10-3
CDR3 protein: CASSFKGRGTSSYNEQFF; V gene: TRBV7-2
CDR3 protein: CASNAGTSGRYEQYF; V gene: TRBV2
CDR3 protein: CASSLTRWADTQYF; V gene: TRBV12-3/TRBV12-4
CDR3 protein: CASSPSRSSGLTDTQYF; V gene: TRBV5-1
CDR3 protein: CASSVKNIQYF; V gene: TRBV6-2/TRBV6-3
CDR3 protein: CASSPTDRVYEQYF; V gene: TRBV6-1